Shown below are 7 T cell receptor beta chains from a single sample sequenced in a study of Tregs in tolerant kidney transplant recipients (dated by TCRdb to about 2019). The meaning of the sample's time point label: blood sample drawn before combined kidney and bone marrow transplant. The library came from the immunoSEQ multiplex PCR assay. In its TCRdb copy, this immuneACCESS table keeps in-frame sequences only and misses some clones. Where compared with another copy, unresolved V genes explain less than half of these, and the others have no known cause. The sample yields over 50,000 clones; 70% to 90% were counted once. The ten largest account for approximately 2.1% of the sample. Material: Tregs from blood, obtained before the transplant. All receptors derive from a human donor who received a combined kidney and bone marrow transplant.

V and J are TRBV27 and TRBJ2-1; TRBD2 aligns across 9 bases. V shed 1 base, J shed 6 bases, and the junction held 16 bases outside the gene matches. Germline values: CDR1 MNHEY, CDR2 SMNVEV (reference sequence). This CDR3 comprises 19 residues. CDR3 loop: CASSLFPIKLAGEGNEQFF. The CDR3 DNA follows: TGTGCCAGCAGTTTATTTCCCATCAAGTTAGCGGGGGAGGGCAATGAGCAGTTCTTC.

This clone was detected a few times. The J gene is TRBJ1-1, the V gene TRBV29-1; 7 bases are shared with TRBD1. Germline lookup yields CDR1 SQVTM and CDR2 ANQGSEA. The CDR3 has 14 amino acids. The trim removed 6 bases at V and 11 bases at J, leaving 18 bases unmatched. CDR3 residues: CSVLDRVGPRRAFF. CDR3 nucleotides: TGCAGCGTCTTAGACAGGGTTGGGCCAAGACGGGCTTTCTTT.

This clone was seen more than once but under ten times. The chain links TRBV4-2 to TRBJ2-2; 9 bases agree with TRBD2. Germline V gene data show CDR1 as LGHNA and CDR2 as YNFKEQ. With V trimmed by 1 base and J by 4 bases, 16 bases remained unmatched. This CDR3 has 20 residues. Written as DNA, the CDR3 is TGTGCCAGCAGCCAAGCGGGGAAACTCGCGGGGGGGCCAAGCACCGGGGAGCTGTTTTTT. Protein sequence: CASSQAGKLAGGPSTGELFF.

Details on this clone: The germline gene is not matched at one end of the junction; a read error may be the cause. The chain uses TRBV10-3 and TRBJ2-1; D gene unclear. Germline lookup yields CDR1 ENHRY and CDR2 SYGVKD. This CDR3 contains 11 residues. The CDR3 DNA sequence: TGTGCCACCGCCTCCCACAATGAGCAGTTCTTC. This codes for CATASHNEQFF.

The chain carries TRBV4-3 and TRBJ2-1; the match to TRBD2 covers 13 bases. V gave up 4 bases and J gave up 7 bases; unmatched junction bases: 10. There are 17 residues in the CDR3. Germline CDR1 and CDR2: LGHNA and YSLEER. The CDR3 bases are TGCGCCAGCAGCCCACGGACTAGCGGGAGTGCTAGTAATGAGCAGTTCTTC. It yields the protein CASSPRTSGSASNEQFF.

The chain is built from TRBV5-4 and TRBJ2-6, with a weak D call TRBD2 (5 bases). Per germline, CDR1 SGHNT and CDR2 YYREEE (reference sequence). Trimming shortened V by 3 bases and J by 1 base, and 11 bases separated the two germline ends. This CDR3 spans 16 amino acids. The CDR3 here is CASSSGGGSGANVLTF. The CDR3 nucleotides read TGTGCCAGCAGCTCTGGAGGCGGGTCTGGGGCCAACGTCCTGACTTTC.

The chain links TRBV4-1 to TRBJ2-3; D ambiguous. The CDR3 totals 14 residues. V dropped 0 bases and J dropped 5 bases, with 9 bases sitting between them. Germline CDR1 is MGHRA and CDR2 is YSYEKL. The CDR3 reads CASSQEGTGDTQYF. DNA for the CDR3: TGCGCCAGCAGCCAAGAGGGCACGGGAGATACGCAGTATTTT.